The clone carrying this T cell receptor beta chain is a singleton in its sample. Antigen unknown. The sample has other DNA sequences that encode this CDR3 too. These data come from a study of cytomegalovirus exposure and HLA in healthy donors. Study-level background: It was reported in a later analysis that the 95 to 150 validation repertoires used the same platform as the approximately 690 first-cohort repertoires.

Findings and limits, study-wide: In vitro testing confirmed three CMV-associated chains as specific for CMV antigens.

Profiling relied on immunoSEQ multiplex PCR, and the TCRdb table lists in-frame clones only, not all of them. The sample yields 200,000 to 300,000 clones, roughly 86% seen once. Sequencing used PBMCs. The source of this sequence is a woman aged 25 to 45 in good health and CMV-seropositive.

CDR3 DNA sequence: TGTGCCAGCAGCCGACAGGGGAACACTGAAGCTTTCTTT. Its translation is CASSRQGNTEAFF. The chain combines TRBV2 with TRBJ1-1; TRBD1 aligns across 7 bases. CDR3 length equals 13 residues. V lost 6 bases and J lost 1; bases outside the gene matches: 2. Germline assignment: CDR1 SNHLY and CDR2 FYNNEI.